This TCR beta chain was obtained from a study of cytomegalovirus exposure and HLA in healthy donors. Between the trimmed V and J ends, which lost 1 base and 6 bases, there was a span of 16 bases. Germline loops: CDR1 SGHVS, CDR2 FNYEAQ. This CDR3 is 15 amino acids long. PCR employed 60 Vbeta and 13 Jbeta primers. This table comes from immunoSEQ multiplex PCR, and its TCRdb copy is limited to in-frame clones, with some not included. The table records 150,000 to 200,000 clones, more than 60% of them present only once. General study points: Within the data, a cluster of highly shared sequence variants was likely a sequencing artifact. The records held CMV serostatus as the only immune exposure information.

This clone was seen a single time. Its antigen remains unidentified. Sequenced material: PBMCs. This chain links TRBV7-6 with TRBJ2-7; D not certain. The clonotype originates from a middle-aged woman in good health and CMV-seropositive. The CDR3 loop reads CASSLVGFPPGEQYF. CDR3 in DNA: TGTGCCAGCAGCTTAGTCGGCTTTCCCCCGGGCGAGCAGTACTTC.